The subject of this entry is one T cell receptor beta chain. As yet, its antigen is unknown. Between the trimmed V and J ends, which lost 7 bases and 6 bases, there was a span of 15 bases. This CDR3 region has 14 residues. Germline V CDR1 and CDR2: MGHDK, SYGVNS. In the PCR, 60 Vbeta and 13 Jbeta primers were used. Produced via immunoSEQ multiplex PCR; TCRdb's table is partial and in-frame only. Altogether approximately 150,000 clones are present, about two thirds being singletons, with the ten largest covering 2% to 2.5%. This specimen comes from a study of cytomegalovirus exposure and HLA in healthy donors. General study results and limits: The study recorded more than 150 TCR beta chains that were cytomegalovirus-associated. One cluster of highly shared sequence variants probably arose as a sequencing artifact.

V is TRBV25-1 and J is TRBJ2-2, with D possibly TRBD2 on 6 matching bases. This clonotype was sampled from a man aged 40-49 years in good health and CMV-seronegative. The sample taken for sequencing was PBMCs. In DNA, the CDR3 is TGTGCCAGCACGTCAGGGCGGGAAGCCGGGGAGCTGTTTTTT. It codes for CASTSGREAGELFF.